This T cell receptor (beta chain) was sequenced during a study of response to subunit inactivated influenza vaccine (dated 2018 in TCRdb). Describing the broader study: Deep quantitative profiling of the T cell receptor repertoire was used in the study to follow responses to a trivalent subunit inactivated influenza vaccine. The paper as a whole reports these results and caveats: According to the authors, only a limited number of new T cells may be recruited by each seasonal influenza vaccination.

The library was prepared using RT-PCR. The reads were generated on an Illumina HiSeq 2500. TCRdb reworked the public reads: Q25 trimming with fastp, MiXCR clone assembly, productive beta chains retained. Rows are combined by CDR3 protein, so each entry shows the most common genes and DNA. The sample data list approximately 530,000 distinct CDR3 sequences, and roughly 8.2% of these were observed just once. Of the sample, 10% to 15% falls within the top ten clones. Taken from cysteine to phenylalanine, the CDR3 has 13 residues. The read is trimmed to its CDR3 DNA, 39 bases read in frame from base 1. The germline V gene specifies SQVTM as CDR1 and ANQGSEA as CDR2. V gives up 7 bases and J gives up 8 bases, and the segment between their germline ends measures 20 bases. This clonotype has more than one count but fewer than ten. Its specific antigen is unknown. Base qualities were left out, and no much larger clone turns up one base away.

Sequenced material: PBMCs from blood, taken less than 30 months after vaccination. The V and J genes are TRBV29-1 and TRBJ1-2; TRBD1 is a weak D gene call, 5 bases matching. The sequence came from a man between 50 and 70 years old who received an inactivated influenza vaccine. Donor details come from another sample of the same person, matched by shared clones. Here the CDR3 is given as CSASQGADVGYTF. Read as DNA, the sequence is TGCAGCGCCTCGCAGGGAGCCGATGTAGGCTACACCTTC.